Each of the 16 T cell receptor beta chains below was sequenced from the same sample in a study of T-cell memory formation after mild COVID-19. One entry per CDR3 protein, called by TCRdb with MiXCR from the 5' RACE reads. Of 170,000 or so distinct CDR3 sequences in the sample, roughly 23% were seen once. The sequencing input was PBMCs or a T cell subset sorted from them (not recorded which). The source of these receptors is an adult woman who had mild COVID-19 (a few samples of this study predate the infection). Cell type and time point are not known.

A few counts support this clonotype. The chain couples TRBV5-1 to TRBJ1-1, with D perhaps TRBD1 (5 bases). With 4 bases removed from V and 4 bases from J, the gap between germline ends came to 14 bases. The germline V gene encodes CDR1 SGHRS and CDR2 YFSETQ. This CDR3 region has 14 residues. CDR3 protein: CASSAGQGGTEAFF. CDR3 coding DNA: TGCGCCAGCAGCGCTGGACAAGGCGGCACTGAAGCTTTCTTT.

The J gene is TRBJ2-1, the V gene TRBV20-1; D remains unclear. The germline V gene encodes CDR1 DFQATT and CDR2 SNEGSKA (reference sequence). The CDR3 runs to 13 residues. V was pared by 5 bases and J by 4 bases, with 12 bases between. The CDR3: CSAANRQYNEQFF. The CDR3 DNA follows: TGCAGTGCTGCCAATCGACAATACAATGAGCAGTTCTTC.

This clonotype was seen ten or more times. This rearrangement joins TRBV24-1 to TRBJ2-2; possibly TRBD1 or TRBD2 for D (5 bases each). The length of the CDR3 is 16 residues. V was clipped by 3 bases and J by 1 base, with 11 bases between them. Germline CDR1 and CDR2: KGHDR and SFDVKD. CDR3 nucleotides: TGTGCCACCAGTGATCCGGGGACGGGGAACACCGGGGAGCTGTTTTTT. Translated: CATSDPGTGNTGELFF.

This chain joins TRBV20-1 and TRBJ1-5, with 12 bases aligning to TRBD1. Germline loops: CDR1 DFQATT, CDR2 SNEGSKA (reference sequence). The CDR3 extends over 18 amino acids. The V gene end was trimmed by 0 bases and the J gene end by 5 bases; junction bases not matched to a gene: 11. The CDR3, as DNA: TGCAGTGCTAGAGATCTGCTTCCCGGGACAGGGGGCTATCAGCCCCAGCATTTT. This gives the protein CSARDLLPGTGGYQPQHF.

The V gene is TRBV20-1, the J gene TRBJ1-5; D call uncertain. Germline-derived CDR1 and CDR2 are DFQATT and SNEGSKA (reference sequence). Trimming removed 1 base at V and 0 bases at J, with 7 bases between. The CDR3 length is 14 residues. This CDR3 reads CSARVSYSNQPQHF. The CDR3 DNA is TGCAGTGCTAGAGTCTCGTATAGCAATCAGCCCCAGCATTTT.

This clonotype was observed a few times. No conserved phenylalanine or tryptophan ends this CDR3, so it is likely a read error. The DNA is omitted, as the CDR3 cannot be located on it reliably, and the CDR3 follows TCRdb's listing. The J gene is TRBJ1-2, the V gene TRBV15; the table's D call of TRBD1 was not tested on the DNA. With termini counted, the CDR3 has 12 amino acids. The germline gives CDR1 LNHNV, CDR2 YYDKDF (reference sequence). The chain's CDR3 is CATSRGSGTAFL.

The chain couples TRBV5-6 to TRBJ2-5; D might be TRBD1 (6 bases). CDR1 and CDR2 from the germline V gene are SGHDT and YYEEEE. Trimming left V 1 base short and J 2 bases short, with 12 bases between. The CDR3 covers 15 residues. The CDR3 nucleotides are TGTGCCAGCAGCTTGTGGACAGAGATACAAGAGACCCAGTACTTC. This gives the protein CASSLWTEIQETQYF. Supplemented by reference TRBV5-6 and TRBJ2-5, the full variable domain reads DAGVTQSPTHLIKTRGQQVTLRCSPKSGHDTVSWYQQALGQGPQFIFQYYEEEERQRGNFPDRFSGHQFPNYSSELNVNALLLGDSALYLCASSLWTEIQETQYFGPGTRLLVL.

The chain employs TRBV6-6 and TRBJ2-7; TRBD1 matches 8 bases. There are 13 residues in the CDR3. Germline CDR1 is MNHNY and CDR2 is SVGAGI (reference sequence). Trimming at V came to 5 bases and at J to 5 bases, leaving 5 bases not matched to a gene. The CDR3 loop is CASSPRTGNEQYF. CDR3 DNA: TGTGCCAGCAGTCCCCGGACAGGGAACGAGCAGTACTTC.

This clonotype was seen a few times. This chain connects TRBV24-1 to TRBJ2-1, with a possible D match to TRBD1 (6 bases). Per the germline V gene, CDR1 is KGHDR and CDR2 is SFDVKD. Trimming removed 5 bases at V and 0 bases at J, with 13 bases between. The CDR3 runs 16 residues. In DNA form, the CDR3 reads TGTGCCACCAGTGGGCTGACAGGCAGCTCCTACAATGAGCAGTTCTTC. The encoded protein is CATSGLTGSSYNEQFF.

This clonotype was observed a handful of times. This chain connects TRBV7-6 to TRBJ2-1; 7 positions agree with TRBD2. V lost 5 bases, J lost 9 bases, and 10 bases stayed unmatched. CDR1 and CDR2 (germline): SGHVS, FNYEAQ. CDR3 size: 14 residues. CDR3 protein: CASSPSGEWGEQFF. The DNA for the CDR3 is TGTGCCAGCAGCCCCAGCGGGGAGTGGGGTGAGCAGTTCTTC. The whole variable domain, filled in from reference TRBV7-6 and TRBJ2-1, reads GAGVSQSPRYKVTKRGQDVALRCDPISGHVSLYWYRQALGQGPEFLTYFNYEAQQDKSGLPNDRFSAERPEGSISTLTIQRTEQRDSAMYRCASSPSGEWGEQFFGPGTRLTVL.

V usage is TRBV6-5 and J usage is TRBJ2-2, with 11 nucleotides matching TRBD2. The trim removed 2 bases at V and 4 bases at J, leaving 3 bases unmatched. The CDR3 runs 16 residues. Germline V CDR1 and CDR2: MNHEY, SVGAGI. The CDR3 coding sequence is TGTGCCAGCAGTTACCCCGGGACTAGCGGCACCGGGGAGCTGTTTTTT. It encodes CASSYPGTSGTGELFF.

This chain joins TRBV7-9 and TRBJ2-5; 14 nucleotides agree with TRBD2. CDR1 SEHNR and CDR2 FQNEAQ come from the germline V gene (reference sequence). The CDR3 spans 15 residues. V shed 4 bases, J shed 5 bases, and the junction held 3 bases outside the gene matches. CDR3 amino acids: CASSYGTSGGETQYF. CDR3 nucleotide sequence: TGTGCCAGCAGCTACGGGACTAGCGGGGGTGAGACCCAGTACTTC.

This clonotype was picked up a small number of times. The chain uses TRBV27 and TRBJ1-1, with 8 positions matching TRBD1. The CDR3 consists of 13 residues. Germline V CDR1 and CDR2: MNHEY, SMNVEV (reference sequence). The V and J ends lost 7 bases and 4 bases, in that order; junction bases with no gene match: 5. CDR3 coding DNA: TGTGCCAGCATTCCTACAGGGGGCACTGAAGCTTTCTTT. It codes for CASIPTGGTEAFF.

In DNA form, the CDR3 reads TGTGCCAGCAGTGGCCTAGCCTCAAAAGATACGCAGTATTTT. Translating gives CASSGLASKDTQYF. The V call is TRBV6-5, the J call TRBJ2-3; the D gene is possibly TRBD2 (5 bases). From germline, CDR1 is MNHEY and CDR2 SVGAGI. The ends were cut back, 5 bases at V and 5 bases at J, with 14 bases in the middle. This CDR3 comprises 14 residues.

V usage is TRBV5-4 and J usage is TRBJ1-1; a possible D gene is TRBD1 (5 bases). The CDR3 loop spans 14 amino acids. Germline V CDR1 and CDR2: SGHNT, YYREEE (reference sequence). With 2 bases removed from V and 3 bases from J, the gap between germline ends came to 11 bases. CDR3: CASSFGAPDTEAFF. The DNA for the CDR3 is TGTGCCAGCAGCTTTGGGGCGCCGGACACTGAAGCTTTCTTT.

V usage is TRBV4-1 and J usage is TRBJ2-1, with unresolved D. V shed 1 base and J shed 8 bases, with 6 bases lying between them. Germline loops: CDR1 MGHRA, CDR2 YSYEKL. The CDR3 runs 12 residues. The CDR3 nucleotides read TGCGCCAGCAGCCAAGGAGTCTATGAGCAGTTCTTC. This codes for CASSQGVYEQFF.